This TCR beta chain is drawn from a study of cytomegalovirus exposure and HLA in healthy donors. Study-wide points: Reports credit the classifier with highly specific, highly sensitive diagnosis of cytomegalovirus status.

This CDR3 has 14 residues. From germline, CDR1 is SGHRS and CDR2 YFSETQ. About this clone itself: Its antigen is not identified. At one end, the junction sequence differs from germline, possibly due to a read error.

A multiplex PCR was run with 60 Vbeta primers and 13 Jbeta primers. Libraries were prepared by immunoSEQ multiplex PCR; TCRdb keeps only in-frame clonotypes and omits some of them. There are 150,000 to 250,000 clones in the sample; approximately 85% occur only once, and 1.5% lies in the top ten. Donors showed nominal health when sampled, although they likely had unrecorded immune exposures. The receptor comes from a girl aged 10 to 17 in good health and CMV-seropositive. Material: PBMCs. The chain links TRBV5-1 to TRBJ2-7; 10 bases match TRBD2. CDR3 residues: CASSLGSGGRDGRF. The DNA for the CDR3 is TGCGCCAGCAGCTTGGGTAGCGGGGGGCGCGACGGTCGCTTC. The variable domain in full, completed from reference TRBV5-1 and TRBJ2-7, reads KAGVTQTPRYLIKTRGQQVTLSCSPISGHRSVSWYQQTPGQGLQFLFEYFSETQRNKGNFPGRFSGRQFSNSRSEMNVSTLELGDSALYLCASSLGSGGRDGRFGPGTRLTVT.